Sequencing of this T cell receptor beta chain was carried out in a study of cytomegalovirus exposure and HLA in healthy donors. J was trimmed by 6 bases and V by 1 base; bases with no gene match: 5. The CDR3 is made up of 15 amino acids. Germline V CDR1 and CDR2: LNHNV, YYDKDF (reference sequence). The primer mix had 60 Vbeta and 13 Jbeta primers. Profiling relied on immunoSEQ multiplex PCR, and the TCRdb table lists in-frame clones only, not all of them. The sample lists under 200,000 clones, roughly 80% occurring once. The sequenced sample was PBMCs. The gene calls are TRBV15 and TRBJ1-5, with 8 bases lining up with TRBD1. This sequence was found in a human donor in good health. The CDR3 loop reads CATSRGTGLGQPQHF. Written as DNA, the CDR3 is TGTGCCACCAGCAGAGGGACAGGGCTGGGTCAGCCCCAGCATTTT.